The clone carrying this T cell receptor beta chain was detected a few times. The sample comes from a study of blood T cell repertoires in COVID-19. This table comes from immunoSEQ multiplex PCR, and its TCRdb copy is limited to in-frame clones, with some not included. This table has around 240,000 clones, around 80% appearing once. This TCR came from a middle-aged woman who had recovered from COVID-19. Sequenced material: peripheral blood.

In nucleotides, the CDR3 is TGTGCCAGCAGCTTTAATGTCGGGGTAGGGCAGCCCCAGCATTTT. As protein: CASSFNVGVGQPQHF. The chain uses TRBV5-5 and TRBJ1-5; D call uncertain. Looked up from germline, CDR1 is SGHKS and CDR2 is YYEKEE (reference sequence). This CDR3 is built from 15 residues. V lost 2 bases and J 7 bases, leaving 16 bases between the germline ends.